This entry concerns a single T cell receptor beta chain. The length of the CDR3 is 13 residues. The V gene lost 8 bases and the J gene lost 2 bases, with 9 bases spanning the gap. In the authors' workflow: The assay estimated nucleated cells by amplifying reference gene primers. Method: immunoSEQ multiplex PCR; TCRdb's copy keeps in-frame clones and lacks some. The DNA gave D and trimming, while V, J and clone size come from that table. Among about 60,000 clones, about four fifths were seen once, and the ten largest hold 8.2%. This sample stems from a study of blood T cell repertoires in COVID-19. The overall study: Whether acute or convalescent, the COVID-19 samples came from the United States, Italy and Spain. The analysed material was cDNA or gDNA that came from T cells, B-cell-depleted T cells, or PBMCs.

This receptor was obtained from a woman of 80 years or more with acute or convalescent COVID-19. Sequenced: peripheral blood. The chain recombines TRBV12-3 or TRBV12-4 with TRBJ2-2, with D possibly being TRBD1 (6 bases). CDR3 coding DNA: TGTGCCAGCTTACAGGGTAACACCGGGGAGCTGTTTTTT. Protein: CASLQGNTGELFF.